The 4 T cell receptor beta chains in this list originate from one sample, sequenced in a study of blood T cell repertoires in COVID-19. Sequencing used immunoSEQ multiplex PCR; TCRdb keeps in-frame clones, though not all of them. The table records 200,000 to 250,000 clones, around 91% of them present only once. The sample was PBMCs or T cells enriched from blood (not recorded which). The receptor source for this set is a man younger than 45 who had been exposed to COVID-19.

This rearrangement joins TRBV6-6 to TRBJ1-1, with 7 bases matching TRBD1. Germline V lookup: CDR1 MNHNY, CDR2 SVGAGI (reference sequence). The CDR3 runs 16 residues. V lost 7 bases and J lost 2; bases outside the gene matches: 13. This chain's CDR3 is CASKGIGTAFNTEAFF. In nucleotides, the CDR3 is TGTGCCAGCAAGGGGATTGGGACAGCCTTTAACACTGAAGCTTTCTTT.

The chain recombines TRBV7-9 with TRBJ1-5, with D tentatively TRBD1 (6 bases). CDR3 length equals 15 residues. Trimming removed 3 bases at V and 7 bases at J, with 16 bases between. Germline loops: CDR1 SEHNR, CDR2 FQNEAQ (reference sequence). In DNA, the CDR3 is TGTGCCAGCAGCTTCCCAGGGGAAGTCCTGCAGCCCCAGCATTTT. Translation: CASSFPGEVLQPQHF.

This rearrangement joins TRBV13 to TRBJ2-1; 10 bases are a match to TRBD2. The CDR3 covers 15 residues. Germline-derived CDR1 and CDR2 are PRHDT and FYEKMQ (reference sequence). The ends lost 3 bases at V and 8 bases at J; junction bases unmatched: 7. The CDR3 DNA reads as TGTGCCAGCAGCTTGCCAAGCGGGGGGGCCGATGAGCAGTTCTTC. Its protein product is CASSLPSGGADEQFF.

The gene calls are TRBV3-1 (or the pseudogene TRBV3-2) and TRBJ1-6, with TRBD1 as a possible D gene (6 bases). The CDR3 totals 18 residues. The V and J ends lost 5 bases and 7 bases respectively, with 24 bases between them. The germline gives CDR1 LGHDT, CDR2 YNNKEL (reference sequence). The CDR3 reads CASSEGGAGGSGNSPLHF. CDR3 nucleotides: TGTGCCAGCAGCGAAGGGGGGGCGGGAGGCTCTGGAAATTCACCCCTCCACTTT.